This record covers a single T cell receptor (beta chain). The entry originates in a study of blood T cell repertoires in COVID-19. V lost 1 base to trimming and J lost 10 bases, with 8 bases between them. The CDR3 extends over 12 amino acids. Germline V gene lookup returns CDR1 MNHEY and CDR2 SMNVEV (reference sequence). Sequencing was performed with immunoSEQ multiplex PCR; in TCRdb, only in-frame clones are kept and a portion is missing. The profile covers about 290,000 clones, with around 81% appearing a single time and around 4.2% taken by the ten largest. This receptor was identified in a woman aged 45-65 years with active or convalescent COVID-19. Sequences were obtained from peripheral blood. The chain employs TRBV27 and TRBJ2-1; D unresolved. The chain's CDR3 is CASSLYGREQFF. CDR3 bases: TGTGCCAGCAGTTTATATGGCAGGGAGCAGTTCTTC.